A selection of T cell receptor beta chains follows, all from one sample in a study of blood T cell repertoires in COVID-19. Sequenced by immunoSEQ multiplex PCR; TCRdb stores in-frame clones only, minus some. The data contain roughly 240,000 clones, 70% to 90% of them singletons. The source material was PBMCs or T cells enriched from blood (not recorded which). The receptors originated from a woman aged 40 to 50 with acute COVID-19. CDR3s include the opening cysteine and the closing phenylalanine or tryptophan. A D gene is named only where the DNA matches it firmly. Clone sizes are given selectively: once, few, many, or a class where the clone is expanded.

>TRBJ1-6|.|TRBV7-9|.
CASSLEGRSSPLHF
TGTGCCAGCAGCTTAGAGGGGCGAAGCTCACCCCTCCACTTT
>TRBJ1-3|TRBD1|TRBV3-1/TRBV3-2|.
CASSQSQGAGNTIYF
TGTGCCAGCAGCCAATCACAGGGGGCTGGAAACACCATATATTTT
>TRBJ1-2|TRBD1|TRBV7-8|.
CASSYAGTGGAGYTF
TGTGCCAGCAGCTATGCCGGGACAGGGGGCGCGGGCTACACCTTC
>TRBJ1-1|.|TRBV29-1|.
CSVAVGLGSTEAFF
TGCAGCGTTGCAGTGGGGCTCGGCAGCACTGAAGCTTTCTTT
>TRBJ2-5|TRBD1|TRBV6-2/TRBV6-3|.
CASSYSIRGRQGSQETQYF
TGTGCCAGCAGTTACTCGATCAGGGGCCGACAGGGGAGCCAAGAGACCCAGTACTTC
>TRBJ2-1|TRBD2|TRBV3-1/TRBV3-2|.
CASSQGGLAGGGVEFF
TGTGCCAGCAGCCAAGGAGGACTAGCGGGGGGAGGGGTCGAGTTCTTC
>TRBJ2-3|TRBD2|TRBV7-9|.
CASSAGTSGLGYF
TGTGCCAGCAGCGCCGGGACTAGCGGTCTCGGGTATTTT
>TRBJ1-1|.|TRBV10-1|.
CASSESRANTEAFF
TGCGCCAGCAGTGAATCCAGGGCGAACACTGAAGCTTTCTTT
>TRBJ1-2|.|TRBV29-1|.
CSVGGGRPQAGYTF
TGCAGCGTCGGAGGTGGCAGGCCTCAGGCGGGCTACACCTTC
>TRBJ1-1|.|TRBV30|.
CAWSGGRGEAFF
TGTGCCTGGAGTGGGGGCCGCGGAGAAGCTTTCTTT
>TRBJ2-7|.|TRBV5-4|.
CASSLWSDAGEQYF
TGTGCCAGCAGCTTGTGGTCGGATGCAGGAGAGCAGTACTTC
>TRBJ2-3|TRBD2|TRBV19|.
CASSQGGSGTDTQYF
TGTGCCAGTAGTCAGGGCGGGAGTGGGACAGATACGCAGTATTTT
>TRBJ2-7|.|TRBV3-1/TRBV3-2|.
CASSQGWGVTYEQYF
TGTGCCAGCAGCCAAGGGTGGGGGGTCACCTACGAGCAGTACTTC
>TRBJ2-3|TRBD2|TRBV7-9|.
CASSSGTSGGDTQYF
TGTGCCAGCAGCTCCGGGACTAGCGGGGGAGATACGCAGTATTTT
>TRBJ1-2|.|TRBV6-1|.
CASSEGRAGAYGYTF
TGTGCCAGCAGTGAAGGTCGGGCAGGGGCCTATGGCTACACCTTC
>TRBJ1-5|.|TRBV21-1|.
CASSKGGRGSYQPQHF
TGTGCCAGCAGCAAGGGCGGCAGGGGCTCTTATCAGCCCCAGCATTTT
>TRBJ2-7|TRBD1|TRBV3-1/TRBV3-2|.
CASSRDRGLPPYEQYF
TGTGCCAGCAGTCGGGACAGGGGGCTCCCCCCCTACGAGCAGTACTTC
>TRBJ2-5|.|TRBV5-6|.
CASSPRGPETQYF
TGTGCCAGCAGCCCCAGGGGCCCAGAGACCCAGTACTTC
>TRBJ1-2|.|TRBV7-2|.
CASSLGMAGYGYTF
TGTGCCAGCAGCTTAGGTATGGCGGGATATGGCTACACCTTC
>TRBJ2-5|TRBD1|TRBV9|.
CASSVVPGGAGGTQETQYF
TGTGCCAGCAGCGTAGTTCCAGGGGGCGCGGGCGGGACCCAAGAGACCCAGTACTTC
>TRBJ2-1|.|TRBV6-6|many
CASSYSRVYNEQFF
TGTGCCAGCAGTTACTCGAGGGTTTACAATGAGCAGTTCTTC
>TRBJ1-2|.|TRBV5-6|.
CASSSRQLFYGYTF
TGTGCCAGCAGCTCGAGACAGCTTTTCTATGGCTACACCTTC
>TRBJ1-2|TRBD1|TRBV28|.
CASSDTGTGFFYGYTF
TGTGCCAGCAGTGACACCGGGACAGGGTTTTTCTATGGCTACACCTTC
>TRBJ2-1|TRBD2|TRBV6-5|.
CASSYSGGRANNEQFF
TGTGCCAGCAGTTACTCCGGGGGGAGGGCAAACAATGAGCAGTTCTTC
>TRBJ1-2|TRBD1|TRBV4-3|once
CASSQGQQGAGGYTF
TGCGCCAGCAGCCAAGGACAACAGGGGGCAGGTGGCTACACCTTC
>TRBJ1-6|.|TRBV6-5|.
CASRTTTALKSPLHF
TGTGCCAGCAGAACGACGACAGCCCTAAAATCACCCCTCCACTTT